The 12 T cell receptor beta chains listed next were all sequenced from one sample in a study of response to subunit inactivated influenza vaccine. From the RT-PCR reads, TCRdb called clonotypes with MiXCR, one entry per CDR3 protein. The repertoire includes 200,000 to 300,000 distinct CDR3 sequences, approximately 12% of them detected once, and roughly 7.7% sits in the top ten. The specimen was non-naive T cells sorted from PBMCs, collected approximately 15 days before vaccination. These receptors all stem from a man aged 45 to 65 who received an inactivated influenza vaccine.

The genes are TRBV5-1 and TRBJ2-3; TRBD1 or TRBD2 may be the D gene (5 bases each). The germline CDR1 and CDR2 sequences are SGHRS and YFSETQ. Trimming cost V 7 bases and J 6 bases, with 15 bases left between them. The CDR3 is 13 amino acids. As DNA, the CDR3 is TGCGCCAGCTCTGGGACCACCGGTGATACGCAGTATTTT. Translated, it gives CASSGTTGDTQYF.

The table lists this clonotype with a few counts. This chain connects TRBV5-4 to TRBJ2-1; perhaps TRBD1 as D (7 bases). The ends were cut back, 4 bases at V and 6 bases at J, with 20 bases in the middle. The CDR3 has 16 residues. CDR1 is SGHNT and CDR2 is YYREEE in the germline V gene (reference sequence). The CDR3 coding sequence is TGTGCCAGCAGCAAGGGCGGGGTGGCAGGGGGCAATGAGCAGTTCTTC. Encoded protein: CASSKGGVAGGNEQFF.

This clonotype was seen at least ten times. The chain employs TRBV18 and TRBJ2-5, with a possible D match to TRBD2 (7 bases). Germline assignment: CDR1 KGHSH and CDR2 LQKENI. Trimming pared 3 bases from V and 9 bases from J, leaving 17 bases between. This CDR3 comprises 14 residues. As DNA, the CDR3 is TGTGCCAGCTCACCCCGGGAGGCCCAGGGGTCCCAGTACTTC. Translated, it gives CASSPREAQGSQYF.

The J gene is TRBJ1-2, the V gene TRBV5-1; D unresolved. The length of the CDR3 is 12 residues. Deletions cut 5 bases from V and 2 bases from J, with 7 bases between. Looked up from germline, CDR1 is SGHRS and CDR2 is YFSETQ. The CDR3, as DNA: TGCGCCAGCAGTCGGGAGAACTATGGCTACACCTTC. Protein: CASSRENYGYTF. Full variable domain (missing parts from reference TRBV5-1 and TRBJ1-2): KAGVTQTPRYLIKTRGQQVTLSCSPISGHRSVSWYQQTPGQGLQFLFEYFSETQRNKGNFPGRFSGRQFSNSRSEMNVSTLELGDSALYLCASSRENYGYTFGSGTRLTVV.

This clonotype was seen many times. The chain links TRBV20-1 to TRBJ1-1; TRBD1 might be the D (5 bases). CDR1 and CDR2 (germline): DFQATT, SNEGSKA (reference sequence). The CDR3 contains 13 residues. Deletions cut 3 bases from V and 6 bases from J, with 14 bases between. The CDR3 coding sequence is TGCAGTGCTAGGGTCGGTGGGGGAGCTGAAGCTTTCTTT. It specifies CSARVGGGAEAFF.

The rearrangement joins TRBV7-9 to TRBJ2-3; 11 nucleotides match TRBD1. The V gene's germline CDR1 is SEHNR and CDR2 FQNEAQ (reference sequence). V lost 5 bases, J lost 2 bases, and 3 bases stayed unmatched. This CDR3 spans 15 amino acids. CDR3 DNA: TGTGCCAGCAGCCGGGGACAGGGGGACACAGATACGCAGTATTTT. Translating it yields CASSRGQGDTDTQYF.

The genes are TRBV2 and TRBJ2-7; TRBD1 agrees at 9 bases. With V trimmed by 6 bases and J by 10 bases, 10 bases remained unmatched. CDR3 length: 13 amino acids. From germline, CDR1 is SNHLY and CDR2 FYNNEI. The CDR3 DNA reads TGTGCCAGCAGGGCGGGACAGGGTATGGAACAGTACTTC. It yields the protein CASRAGQGMEQYF.

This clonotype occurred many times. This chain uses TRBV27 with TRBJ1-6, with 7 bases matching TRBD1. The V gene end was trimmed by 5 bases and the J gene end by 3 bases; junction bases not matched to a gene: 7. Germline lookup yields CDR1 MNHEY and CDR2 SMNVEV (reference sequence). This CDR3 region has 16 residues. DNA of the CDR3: TGTGCCAGCAGTCTACGGGACAGTGTCTATAATTCACCCCTCCACTTT. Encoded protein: CASSLRDSVYNSPLHF.

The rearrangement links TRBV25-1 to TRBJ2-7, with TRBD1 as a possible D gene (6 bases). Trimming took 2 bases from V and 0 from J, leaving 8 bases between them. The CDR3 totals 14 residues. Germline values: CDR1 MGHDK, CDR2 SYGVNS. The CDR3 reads CASSEGGLSYEQYF. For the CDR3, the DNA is TGTGCCAGCAGTGAAGGGGGCCTCTCCTACGAGCAGTACTTC.

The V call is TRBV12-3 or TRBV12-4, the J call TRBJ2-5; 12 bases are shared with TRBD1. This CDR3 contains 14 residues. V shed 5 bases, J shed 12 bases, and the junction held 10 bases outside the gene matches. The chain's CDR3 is CASSHPGQGASEYF. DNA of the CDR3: TGTGCCAGCAGTCATCCGGGACAGGGGGCGTCTGAGTACTTC.

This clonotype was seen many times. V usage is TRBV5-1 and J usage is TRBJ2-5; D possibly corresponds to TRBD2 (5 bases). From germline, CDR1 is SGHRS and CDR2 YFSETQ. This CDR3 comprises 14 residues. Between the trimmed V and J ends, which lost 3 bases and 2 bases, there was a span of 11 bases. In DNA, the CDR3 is TGCGCCAGCAGCTCGGGAACCCAGCAAGAGACCCAGTACTTC. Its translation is CASSSGTQQETQYF.

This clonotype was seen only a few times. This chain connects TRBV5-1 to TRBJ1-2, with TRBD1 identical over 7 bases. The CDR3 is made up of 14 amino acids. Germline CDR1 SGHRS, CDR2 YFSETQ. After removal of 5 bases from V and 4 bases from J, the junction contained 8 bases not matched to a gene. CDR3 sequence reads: CASRIDQGGYGYTF. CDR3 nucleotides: TGCGCCAGCAGAATAGACCAGGGGGGCTATGGCTACACCTTC.